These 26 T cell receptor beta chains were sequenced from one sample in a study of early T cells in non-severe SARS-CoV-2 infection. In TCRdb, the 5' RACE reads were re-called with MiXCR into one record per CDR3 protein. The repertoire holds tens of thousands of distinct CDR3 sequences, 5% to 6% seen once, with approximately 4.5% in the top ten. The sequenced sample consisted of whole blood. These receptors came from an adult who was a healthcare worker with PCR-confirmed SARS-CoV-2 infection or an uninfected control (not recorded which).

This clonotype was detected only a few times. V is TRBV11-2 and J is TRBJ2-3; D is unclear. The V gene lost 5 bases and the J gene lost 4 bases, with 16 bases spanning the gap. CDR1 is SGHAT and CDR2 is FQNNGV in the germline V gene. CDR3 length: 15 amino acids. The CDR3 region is CASSQRSYGADTQYF. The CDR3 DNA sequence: TGTGCCAGCAGCCAAAGGTCCTACGGAGCAGATACGCAGTATTTT.

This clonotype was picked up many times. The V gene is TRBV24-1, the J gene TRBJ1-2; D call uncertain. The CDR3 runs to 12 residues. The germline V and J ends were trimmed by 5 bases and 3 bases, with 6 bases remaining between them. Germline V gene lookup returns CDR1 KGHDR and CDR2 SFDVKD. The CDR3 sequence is CATSAIDYGYTF. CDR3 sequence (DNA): TGTGCCACCAGTGCTATTGACTATGGCTACACCTTC.

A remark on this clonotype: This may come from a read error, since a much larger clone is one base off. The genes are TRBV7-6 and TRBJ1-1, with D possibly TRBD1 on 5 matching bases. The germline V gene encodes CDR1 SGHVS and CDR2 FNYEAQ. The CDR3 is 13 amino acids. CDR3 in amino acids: CACSLGESTEAFF. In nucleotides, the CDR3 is TGTGCCTGCAGCTTAGGGGAGAGCACTGAAGCTTTCTTT.

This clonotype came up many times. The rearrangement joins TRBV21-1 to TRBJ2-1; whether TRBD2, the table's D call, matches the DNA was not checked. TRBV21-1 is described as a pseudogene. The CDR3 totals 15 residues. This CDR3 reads CASTLVGKSYNEQFF. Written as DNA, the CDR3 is TGTGCCAGCACCCTAGTGGGAAAGTCCTACAATGAGCAGTTCTTC.

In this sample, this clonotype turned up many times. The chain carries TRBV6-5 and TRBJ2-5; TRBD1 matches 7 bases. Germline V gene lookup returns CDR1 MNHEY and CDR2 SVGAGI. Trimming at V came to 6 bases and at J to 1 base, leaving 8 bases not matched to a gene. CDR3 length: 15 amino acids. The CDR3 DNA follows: TGTGCCAGCAGGTCGGGGCCAGGGGGCCAAGAGACCCAGTACTTC. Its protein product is CASRSGPGGQETQYF.

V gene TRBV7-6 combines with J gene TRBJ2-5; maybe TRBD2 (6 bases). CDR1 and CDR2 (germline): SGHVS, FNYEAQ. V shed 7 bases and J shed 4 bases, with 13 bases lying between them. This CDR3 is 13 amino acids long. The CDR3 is CASTTLGGETQYF. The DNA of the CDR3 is TGTGCCAGCACTACCTTGGGGGGAGAGACCCAGTACTTC.

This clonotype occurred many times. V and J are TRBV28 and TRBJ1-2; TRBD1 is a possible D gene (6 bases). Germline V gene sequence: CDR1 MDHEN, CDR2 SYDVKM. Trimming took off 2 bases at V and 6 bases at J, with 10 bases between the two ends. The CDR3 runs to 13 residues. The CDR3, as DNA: TGTGCCAGCAGTTTAATTGGGGGCGATGGCTACACCTTC. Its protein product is CASSLIGGDGYTF.

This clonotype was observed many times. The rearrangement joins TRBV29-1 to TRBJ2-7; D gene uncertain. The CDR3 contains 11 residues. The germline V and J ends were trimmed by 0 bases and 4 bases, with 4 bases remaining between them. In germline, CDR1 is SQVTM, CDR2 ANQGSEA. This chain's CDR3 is CSVEDRYEQYF. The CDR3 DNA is TGCAGCGTTGAAGACCGTTACGAGCAGTACTTC.

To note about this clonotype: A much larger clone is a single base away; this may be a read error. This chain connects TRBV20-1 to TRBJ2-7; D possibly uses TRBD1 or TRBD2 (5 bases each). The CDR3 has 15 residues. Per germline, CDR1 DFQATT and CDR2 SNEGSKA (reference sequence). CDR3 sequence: CSPPGPTEPPGEQCF. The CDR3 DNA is TGCAGTCCTCCGGGACCCACCGAACCCCCAGGAGAGCAGTGCTTC.

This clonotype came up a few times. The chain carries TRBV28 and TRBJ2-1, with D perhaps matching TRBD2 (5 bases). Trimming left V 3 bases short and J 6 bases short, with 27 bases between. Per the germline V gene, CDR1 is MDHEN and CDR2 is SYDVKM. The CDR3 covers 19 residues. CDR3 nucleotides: TGTGCCAGCAGTTTTTTCGCTTTCAGGATGGAGCGGCTGGGCAATGAGCAGTTCTTC. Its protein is CASSFFAFRMERLGNEQFF.

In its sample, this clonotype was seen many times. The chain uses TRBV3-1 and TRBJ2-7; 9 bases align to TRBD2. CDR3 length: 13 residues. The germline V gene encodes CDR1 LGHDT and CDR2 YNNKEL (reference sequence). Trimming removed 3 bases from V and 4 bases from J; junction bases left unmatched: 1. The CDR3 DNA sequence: TGTGCCAGCAGCCATAGCGGGAGTTACGAGCAGTACTTC. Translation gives CASSHSGSYEQYF.

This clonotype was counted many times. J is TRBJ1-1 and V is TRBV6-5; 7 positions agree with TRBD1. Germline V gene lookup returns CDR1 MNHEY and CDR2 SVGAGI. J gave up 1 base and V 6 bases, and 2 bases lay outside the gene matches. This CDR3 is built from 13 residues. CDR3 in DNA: TGTGCCAGCAGAGGGACAGAGAACACTGAAGCTTTCTTT. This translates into CASRGTENTEAFF.

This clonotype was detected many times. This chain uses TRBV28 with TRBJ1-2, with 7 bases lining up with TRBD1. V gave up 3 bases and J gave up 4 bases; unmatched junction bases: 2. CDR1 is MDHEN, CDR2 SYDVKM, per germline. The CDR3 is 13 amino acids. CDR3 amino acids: CASSLGQFYGYTF. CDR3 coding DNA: TGTGCCAGCAGTTTGGGACAGTTCTATGGCTACACCTTC.

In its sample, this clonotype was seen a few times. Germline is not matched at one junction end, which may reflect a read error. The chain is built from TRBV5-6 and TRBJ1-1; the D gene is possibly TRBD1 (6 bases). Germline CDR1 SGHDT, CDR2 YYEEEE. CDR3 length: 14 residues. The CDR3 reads CASSYPRGAIEAFF. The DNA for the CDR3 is TGTGCCAGCAGTTACCCCCGGGGGGCGATTGAAGCCTTCTTT.

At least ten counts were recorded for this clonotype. CDR3 in amino acids: CSARGTGGAAEAFF. CDR3 nucleotide sequence: TGCAGCGCCAGGGGAACAGGGGGCGCGGCTGAAGCTTTCTTT. The V call is TRBV29-1, the J call TRBJ1-1; 9 bases agree with TRBD1. Trimming removed 7 bases from V and 6 bases from J; junction bases left unmatched: 12. CDR3 size: 14 residues. Germline-derived CDR1 and CDR2 are SQVTM and ANQGSEA. The full variable domain, with the rest looked up from reference TRBV29-1 and TRBJ1-1, is SAVISQKPSRDICQRGTSLTIQCQVDSQVTMMFWYRQQPGQSLTLIATANQGSEATYESGFVIDKFPISRPNLTFSTLTVSNMSPEDSSIYLCSARGTGGAAEAFFGQGTRLTVV.

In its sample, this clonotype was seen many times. CDR3 protein: CSVARQAQETQYF. In DNA form, the CDR3 reads TGCAGCGTGGCCAGACAGGCCCAAGAGACCCAGTACTTC. The rearrangement uses TRBV29-1 and TRBJ2-5, with a tentative D call TRBD1 (6 bases). CDR1 is SQVTM, CDR2 ANQGSEA, per germline. This CDR3 is built from 13 residues. The V end lost 6 bases, the J end lost 1 base, and 12 bases lay between the germline ends.

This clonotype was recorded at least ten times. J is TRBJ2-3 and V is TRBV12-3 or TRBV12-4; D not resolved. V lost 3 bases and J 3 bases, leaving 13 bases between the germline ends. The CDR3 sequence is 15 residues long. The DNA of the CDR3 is TGTGCCAGCAGTTTTCCAGCGAAAGGAACAGATACGCAGTATTTT. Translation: CASSFPAKGTDTQYF.

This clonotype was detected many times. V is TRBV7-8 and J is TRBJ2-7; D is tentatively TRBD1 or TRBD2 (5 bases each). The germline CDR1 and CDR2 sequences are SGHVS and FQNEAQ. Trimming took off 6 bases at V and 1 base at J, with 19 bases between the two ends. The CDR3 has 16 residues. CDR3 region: CASSPGRQGVSYEQYF. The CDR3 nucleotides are TGTGCCAGCAGTCCGGGACGCCAAGGGGTTTCCTACGAGCAGTACTTC.

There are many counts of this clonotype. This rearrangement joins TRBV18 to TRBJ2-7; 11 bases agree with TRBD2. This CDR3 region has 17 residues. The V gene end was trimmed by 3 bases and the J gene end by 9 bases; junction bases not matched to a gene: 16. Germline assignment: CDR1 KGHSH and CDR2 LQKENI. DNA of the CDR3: TGTGCCAGCTCACCGGATAGCGGGAGGGCGACTGTGGAAGGGCAGTACTTC. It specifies CASSPDSGRATVEGQYF.

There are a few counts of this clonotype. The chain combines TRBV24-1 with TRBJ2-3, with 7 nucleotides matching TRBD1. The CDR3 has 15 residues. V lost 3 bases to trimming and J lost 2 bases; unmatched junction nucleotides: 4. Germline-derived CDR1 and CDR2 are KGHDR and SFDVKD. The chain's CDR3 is CATSDLGTATDTQYF. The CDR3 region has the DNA TGTGCCACCAGTGATCTAGGGACAGCCACAGATACGCAGTATTTT.

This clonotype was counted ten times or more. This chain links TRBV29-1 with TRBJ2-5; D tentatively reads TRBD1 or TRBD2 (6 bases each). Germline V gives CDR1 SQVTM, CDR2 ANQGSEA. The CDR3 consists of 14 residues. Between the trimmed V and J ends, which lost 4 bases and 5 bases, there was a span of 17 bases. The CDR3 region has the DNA TGCAGCGTTGCCTTCTTCGGGGGCCGGGAGACCCAGTACTTC. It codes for CSVAFFGGRETQYF.

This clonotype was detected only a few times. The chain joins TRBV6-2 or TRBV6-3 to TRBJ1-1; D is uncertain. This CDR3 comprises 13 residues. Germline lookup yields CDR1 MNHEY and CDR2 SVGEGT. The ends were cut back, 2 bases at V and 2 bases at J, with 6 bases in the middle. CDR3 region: CASSYASNTEAFF. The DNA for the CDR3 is TGTGCCAGCAGTTACGCCTCTAACACTGAAGCTTTCTTT.

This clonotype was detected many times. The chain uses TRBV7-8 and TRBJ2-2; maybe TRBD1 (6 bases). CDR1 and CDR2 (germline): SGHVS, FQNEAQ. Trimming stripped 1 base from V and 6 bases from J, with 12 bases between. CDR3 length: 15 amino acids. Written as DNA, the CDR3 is TGTGCCAGCAGCTTAGAACCCAGGGGTGCCGGGGAGCTGTTTTTT. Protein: CASSLEPRGAGELFF. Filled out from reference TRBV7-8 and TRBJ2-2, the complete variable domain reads GAGVSQSPRYKVAKRGQDVALRCDPISGHVSLFWYQQALGQGPEFLTYFQNEAQLDKSGLPSDRFFAERPEGSVSTLKIQRTQQEDSAVYLCASSLEPRGAGELFFGEGSRLTVL.

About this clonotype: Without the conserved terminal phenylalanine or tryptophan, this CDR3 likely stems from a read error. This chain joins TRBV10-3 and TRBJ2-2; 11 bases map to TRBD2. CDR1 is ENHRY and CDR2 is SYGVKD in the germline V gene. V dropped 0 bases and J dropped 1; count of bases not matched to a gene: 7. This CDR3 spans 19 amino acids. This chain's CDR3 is CAISESPTSGTLNTGELFL. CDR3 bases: TGTGCCATCAGTGAGTCGCCGACTAGCGGGACCCTGAACACCGGGGAGCTGTTTCTT.

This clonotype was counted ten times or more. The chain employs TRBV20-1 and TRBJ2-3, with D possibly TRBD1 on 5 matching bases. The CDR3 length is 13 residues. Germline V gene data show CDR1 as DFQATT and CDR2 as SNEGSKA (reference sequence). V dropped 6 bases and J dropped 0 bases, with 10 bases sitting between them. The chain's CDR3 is CSARQTSTDTQYF. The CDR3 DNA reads TGCAGTGCAAGACAGACTAGCACAGATACGCAGTATTTT.

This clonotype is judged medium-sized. This CDR3 is CASSLEASGPYNEQFF. CDR3 nucleotide sequence: TGTGCCAGCAGCTTAGAAGCTAGCGGGCCTTACAATGAGCAGTTCTTC. The chain is built from TRBV7-2 and TRBJ2-1; TRBD2 aligns across 8 bases. V lost 1 base to trimming and J lost 4 bases; unmatched junction nucleotides: 6. There are 16 residues in the CDR3. Germline V lookup: CDR1 SGHTA, CDR2 FQGNSA.